Listed here are 32 T cell receptor beta chains from one sample, sequenced in a study of OX40 agonist ivuxolimab in advanced cancers. Repertoires were generated with immunoSEQ multiplex PCR, while TCRdb's copy carries only in-frame clones and drops some. The sample lists 65,000 to 95,000 clones, around 91% occurring once. Sequences were derived from CD4+ or CD8+ T cells sorted from blood, sampled in a trial of the OX40 agonist ivuxolimab. The receptors derive from an adult with an advanced solid tumor such as melanoma, head and neck, liver or kidney cancer.

The J gene is TRBJ1-1, the V gene TRBV5-5, with a possible D match to TRBD1 (5 bases). CDR3 length: 16 amino acids. Germline lookup yields CDR1 SGHKS and CDR2 YYEKEE (reference sequence). Trimming pared 0 bases from V and 5 bases from J, leaving 17 bases between. CDR3 in DNA: TGTGCCAGCAGCTTGGCACAGGTTACCTCCGGTACTGAAGCTTTCTTT. It codes for CASSLAQVTSGTEAFF.

The V and J genes are TRBV4-1 and TRBJ1-1; possibly TRBD1 for D (5 bases). V lost 3 bases and J 0 bases, leaving 14 bases between the germline ends. The CDR3 extends over 16 amino acids. The germline V gene has CDR1 MGHRA and CDR2 YSYEKL. The CDR3 protein is CASSHRVFGMNTEAFF. In DNA form, the CDR3 reads TGCGCCAGCAGCCACAGGGTGTTTGGCATGAACACTGAAGCTTTCTTT.

V and J are TRBV5-1 and TRBJ2-1, with TRBD1 matching 7 bases. Germline trimming cut 3 bases from V and 1 base from J; bases unmatched to any gene: 10. CDR1 SGHRS and CDR2 YFSETQ come from the germline V gene. The CDR3 sequence is 17 residues long. CDR3 DNA: TGCGCCAGCAGCTCAATAGTAACAGGGGTTTCCTACAATGAGCAGTTCTTC. Translating it yields CASSSIVTGVSYNEQFF. Full variable domain (outside the CDR3, taken from reference TRBV5-1 and TRBJ2-1): KAGVTQTPRYLIKTRGQQVTLSCSPISGHRSVSWYQQTPGQGLQFLFEYFSETQRNKGNFPGRFSGRQFSNSRSEMNVSTLELGDSALYLCASSSIVTGVSYNEQFFGPGTRLTVL.

The chain has TRBV6-1 and TRBJ1-3, with a weak D call TRBD1 (5 bases). The germline V and J ends were trimmed by 7 bases and 8 bases, with 15 bases remaining between them. The CDR3 consists of 13 residues. CDR1 and CDR2 (germline): MNHNS, SASEGT. The CDR3 sequence is CASIGPLGDTIYF. The CDR3 DNA is TGTGCCAGCATAGGCCCATTGGGGGACACCATATATTTT.

The chain has TRBV5-4 and TRBJ2-5; 8 nucleotides align to TRBD2. The germline V gene has CDR1 SGHNT and CDR2 YYREEE (reference sequence). The CDR3 has 16 amino acids. Unmatched junction bases numbered 9, after V lost 3 bases and J lost 2 bases. Written as DNA, the CDR3 is TGTGCCAGCAGCTCCAAAAAGGCGGGAGGACAAGAGACCCAGTACTTC. Translation: CASSSKKAGGQETQYF.

This clone was seen a few times. The genes are TRBV21-1 and TRBJ2-5. TRBV21-1 is a listed pseudogene. This CDR3 spans 10 amino acids. The CDR3 nucleotides are TGTGCCAGCAGCAAAGAGACCCAGTACTTC. Translating gives CASSKETQYF.

The V and J genes are TRBV11-2 and TRBJ1-4; D not certain. Trimming stripped 4 bases from V and 8 bases from J, with 14 bases between. Germline V gene data show CDR1 as SGHAT and CDR2 as FQNNGV. The CDR3 loop spans 14 amino acids. CDR3 in DNA: TGTGCCAGCAGCTCACAGTGGGTGGCCGAAAAACTGTTTTTT. It translates to CASSSQWVAEKLFF.

This clone was observed a handful of times. The V call is TRBV6-5, the J call TRBJ1-1; no firm D call. Trimming cost V 0 bases and J 1 base, with 9 bases left between them. Germline assignment: CDR1 MNHEY and CDR2 SVGAGI. The CDR3 runs to 15 residues. The CDR3 region has the DNA TGTGCCAGCAGTTACTCAAGGGAGCAGAACACTGAAGCTTTCTTT. Encoded protein: CASSYSREQNTEAFF.

This rearrangement joins TRBV2 to TRBJ1-1, with D unresolved. V was trimmed by 2 bases and J by 10 bases, leaving 8 bases between them. This CDR3 is built from 11 residues. Germline V gene data show CDR1 as SNHLY and CDR2 as FYNNEI. CDR3 residues: CASSESVGAFF. CDR3 sequence (DNA): TGTGCCAGCAGTGAATCAGTCGGAGCTTTCTTT.

The gene calls are TRBV6-6 and TRBJ1-2; D is unresolved. CDR1 and CDR2 (germline): MNHNY, SVGAGI (reference sequence). This CDR3 is 14 amino acids long. Between the trimmed V and J ends, which lost 8 bases and 8 bases, there was a span of 21 bases. The CDR3 nucleotides are TGTGCCAGCGGCGCCCGTGCGGGAACTCGGGGCTACACCTTC. It yields the protein CASGARAGTRGYTF.

The rearrangement joins TRBV6-1 to TRBJ2-4; D possibly corresponds to TRBD1 (6 bases). The CDR3 sequence is 15 residues long. Germline values: CDR1 MNHNS, CDR2 SASEGT. Trimming pared 6 bases from V and 0 bases from J, leaving 12 bases between. The CDR3 spells CASRTGLLAKNIQYF. The CDR3 DNA reads as TGTGCCAGCAGGACAGGACTTCTAGCCAAAAACATTCAGTACTTC.

The CDR3 DNA sequence: TGCGCCAGCAGCTTTGGACCAGACTCTGGAAACACCATATATTTT. It translates to CASSFGPDSGNTIYF. The chain employs TRBV5-1 and TRBJ1-3, with D uncertain. The germline V and J ends were trimmed by 2 bases and 0 bases, with 9 bases remaining between them. There are 15 residues in the CDR3. Per the germline V gene, CDR1 is SGHRS and CDR2 is YFSETQ.

The V call is TRBV7-8, the J call TRBJ2-5; 11 nucleotides agree with TRBD2. The J segment lost 4 bases and the V segment lost 5 bases, leaving 15 bases of the junction unmatched. The CDR3 contains 18 residues. Germline V lookup: CDR1 SGHVS, CDR2 FQNEAQ. The CDR3, as DNA: TGTGCCAGCAGCATAGTCCGTGTAGCGGGGGGGCCAGGAGAGACCCAGTACTTC. Protein sequence: CASSIVRVAGGPGETQYF.

The V call is TRBV29-1, the J call TRBJ2-4; 8 bases are shared with TRBD1. CDR1 is SQVTM, CDR2 ANQGSEA, per germline. Trimming at V came to 6 bases and at J to 6 bases, leaving 7 bases not matched to a gene. This CDR3 spans 13 amino acids. CDR3 amino acids: CSVDPGQGNIQYF. CDR3 bases: TGCAGCGTCGACCCAGGACAGGGAAACATTCAGTACTTC.

The chain joins TRBV5-1 to TRBJ2-5, with D perhaps TRBD1 or TRBD2 (5 bases each). The V and J ends lost 0 bases and 1 base respectively, with 7 bases between them. Looked up from germline, CDR1 is SGHRS and CDR2 is YFSETQ. This CDR3 is 14 amino acids long. The DNA for the CDR3 is TGCGCCAGCAGCTTGGGAGGGGTCCAAGAGACCCAGTACTTC. Translated, it gives CASSLGGVQETQYF.

The J gene is TRBJ2-2, the V gene TRBV19; 10 bases agree with TRBD1. Looked up from germline, CDR1 is LNHDA and CDR2 is SQIVND (reference sequence). The CDR3 is 13 residues long. V shed 7 bases and J 5 bases; nucleotides not matched to a gene: 1. Written as DNA, the CDR3 is TGTGCCAGTAAGGGACAGGGGACCGGGGAGCTGTTTTTT. Protein sequence: CASKGQGTGELFF.

This chain joins TRBV7-8 and TRBJ1-5; TRBD1 agrees at 9 bases. This CDR3 has 17 residues. Per the germline V gene, CDR1 is SGHVS and CDR2 is FQNEAQ. V lost 6 bases and J lost 1; bases outside the gene matches: 10. DNA for the CDR3: TGTGCCAGCAGTCTAGGTCTTGGGACAGGGAGCAATCAGCCCCAGCATTTT. Its protein product is CASSLGLGTGSNQPQHF.

The chain has TRBV2 and TRBJ1-1, with TRBD1 matching over 8 bases. V was clipped by 6 bases and J by 3 bases; unmatched bases: 6. Germline lookup yields CDR1 SNHLY and CDR2 FYNNEI. The CDR3 is made up of 14 amino acids. The CDR3 here is CASREAGGYTEAFF. The DNA of the CDR3 is TGTGCCAGCAGGGAGGCAGGGGGCTACACTGAAGCTTTCTTT.

The rearrangement joins TRBV5-6 to TRBJ1-4; 11 bases are a match to TRBD1. The CDR3 has 16 residues. Trimming took 0 bases from V and 16 from J; bases not matched to a gene: 14. The germline CDR1 and CDR2 sequences are SGHDT and YYEEEE. As DNA, the CDR3 is TGTGCCAGCAGCTTGGCCCCGGGACAGGGGGAGACTGTATGGTTTTTT. It specifies CASSLAPGQGETVWFF.

The rearrangement joins TRBV5-4 to TRBJ2-1; the D gene is possibly TRBD2 (5 bases). Trimming shortened V by 0 bases and J by 12 bases, and 7 bases separated the two germline ends. Germline V lookup: CDR1 SGHNT, CDR2 YYREEE (reference sequence). The CDR3 is 11 amino acids. The CDR3 protein is CASSLGGRQFF. The CDR3 DNA follows: TGTGCCAGCAGCTTGGGAGGGAGGCAGTTCTTC.

The chain has TRBV4-1 and TRBJ2-5, with 8 positions matching TRBD2. CDR3 size: 17 residues. The ends lost 0 bases at V and 3 bases at J; junction bases unmatched: 9. The germline gives CDR1 MGHRA, CDR2 YSYEKL. The CDR3 loop is CASSQDLRGGREETQYF. CDR3 sequence (DNA): TGCGCCAGCAGCCAAGATCTACGGGGGGGGCGCGAAGAGACCCAGTACTTC.

The chain has TRBV6-5 and TRBJ1-6; TRBD1 aligns across 8 bases. V lost 2 bases to trimming and J lost 7 bases; unmatched junction nucleotides: 4. This CDR3 is built from 15 residues. Germline loops: CDR1 MNHEY, CDR2 SVGAGI. The DNA for the CDR3 is TGTGCCAGCAGTTACAACGGACAGGGAAATTCACCCCTCCACTTT. It codes for CASSYNGQGNSPLHF.

The genes are TRBV7-9 and TRBJ2-1; D may correspond to TRBD1 or TRBD2 (6 bases each). From germline, CDR1 is SEHNR and CDR2 FQNEAQ (reference sequence). V was clipped by 7 bases and J by 0 bases, with 16 bases between them. The CDR3 extends over 16 amino acids. The CDR3 protein is CASTGGGTLSYNEQFF. Written as DNA, the CDR3 is TGTGCCAGCACCGGAGGGGGGACGCTCTCCTACAATGAGCAGTTCTTC.

This chain connects TRBV6-5 to TRBJ1-2; D unresolved. The V gene lost 0 bases and the J gene lost 9 bases, with 14 bases spanning the gap. Looked up from germline, CDR1 is MNHEY and CDR2 is SVGAGI. This CDR3 comprises 14 residues. For the CDR3, the DNA is TGTGCCAGCAGTTACTCGATCTGGGAAGGAAGCTACACCTTC. Protein sequence: CASSYSIWEGSYTF.

This chain connects TRBV19 to TRBJ2-7, with a weak D call TRBD1 (7 bases). Looked up from germline, CDR1 is LNHDA and CDR2 is SQIVND (reference sequence). The CDR3 sequence is 15 residues long. V shed 5 bases and J shed 6 bases, with 20 bases lying between them. This CDR3 reads CASSGSSGGLGEQYF. CDR3 sequence (DNA): TGTGCCAGTAGTGGGTCCTCAGGGGGGCTAGGCGAGCAGTACTTC.

V is TRBV21-1 and J is TRBJ2-2; no DNA check was done on the table's D call, TRBD1. TRBV21-1 is a pseudogene segment. This CDR3 spans 17 amino acids. The DNA for the CDR3 is TGTGCCAGCAGCAAAGCGTTCGGGACAGGGCTTCCCGGGGAGCTGTTTTTT. Encoded protein: CASSKAFGTGLPGELFF.

DNA for the CDR3: TGTGCCAGCAGCTTGGCCACGGGGGGTCCCTACAATGAGCAGTTCTTC. Translating gives CASSLATGGPYNEQFF. The chain uses TRBV5-4 and TRBJ2-1, with TRBD2 matching over 7 bases. The CDR3 spans 16 residues. The germline V gene has CDR1 SGHNT and CDR2 YYREEE (reference sequence). Unmatched junction bases numbered 5, after V lost 0 bases and J lost 2 bases.

This chain links TRBV7-8 with TRBJ1-2; D is unclear. Trimming removed 1 base at V and 0 bases at J, with 6 bases between. Germline CDR1 is SGHVS and CDR2 is FQNEAQ. This CDR3 contains 14 residues. The DNA of the CDR3 is TGTGCCAGCAGCTTAGATCGGACTAACTATGGCTACACCTTC. As protein: CASSLDRTNYGYTF.

The chain couples TRBV21-1 to TRBJ1-1; the table's D call, TRBD1, was not checked against the DNA. TRBV21-1 is a recognized pseudogene. The CDR3 extends over 16 amino acids. DNA of the CDR3: TGTGCCAGCAGCATTGGGACAGGCGGGATGAACACTGAAGCTTTCTTT. Translating it yields CASSIGTGGMNTEAFF.

J is TRBJ1-1 and V is TRBV2; D gene unclear. There are 13 residues in the CDR3. The V end lost 5 bases, the J end lost 3 bases, and 10 bases lay between the germline ends. Germline V gene sequence: CDR1 SNHLY, CDR2 FYNNEI. As DNA, the CDR3 is TGTGCCAGCAGTCTCCTTTTGGACACTGAAGCTTTCTTT. Its protein is CASSLLLDTEAFF.

This sequence joins TRBV27 and TRBJ1-1; no definite D call. V was cut by 5 bases and J by 1 base, with 8 bases left in between. Germline V gene data show CDR1 as MNHEY and CDR2 as SMNVEV (reference sequence). The CDR3 length is 13 residues. CDR3 sequence reads: CASSLTQNTEAFF. CDR3 nucleotides: TGTGCCAGCAGTCTGACACAGAACACTGAAGCTTTCTTT.

The J gene is TRBJ1-1, the V gene TRBV28; 11 positions match TRBD1. Looked up from germline, CDR1 is MDHEN and CDR2 is SYDVKM. The CDR3 covers 15 residues. Unmatched junction bases numbered 7, after V lost 5 bases and J lost 5 bases. CDR3 bases: TGTGCCAGCAGTCCCGGACAGGGGGCGGGTACTGAAGCTTTCTTT. Protein: CASSPGQGAGTEAFF.